Listed below are T cell receptor beta chains from one sample, sequenced in a study of graft-versus-host responses after intestinal transplantation. Using immunoSEQ multiplex PCR, the repertoire was profiled, and TCRdb retains in-frame clones only, with some absent. Of some 87,000 clones in the sample, roughly 92% were seen once. These TCRs' antigens remain unknown. Material: unstimulated CD4+ T cells sorted from spleen or lymph node cells, obtained before intestinal transplant. Receptor source: a human donor who received an intestinal transplant. CDR3s include the opening cysteine and the closing phenylalanine or tryptophan. The D gene is left open where the match is weak. Not all rows give a size; the values are once, few, many and, for expanded clones, a class.

clone_size,j_call,v_call,d_call,cdr3_nt,cdr3_aa
.,TRBJ1-1,TRBV5-1,.,TGCGCCAGCAGCTTGGGGGGCGCGAGCACTGAAGCTTTCTTT,CASSLGGASTEAFF
.,TRBJ1-4,TRBV7-3,.,TGTGCCAGCAGCACCTACAGGGAACAAGATGAAAAACTGTTTTTT,CASSTYREQDEKLFF
.,TRBJ2-1,TRBV6-6,TRBD2,TGTGCCAGCAGTTACCTAAGCGGGAGCTCGGATGAGCAGTTCTTC,CASSYLSGSSDEQFF
.,TRBJ1-5,TRBV2,.,TGTGCCAGCAGTGTAAGGTTGGTTCAGCCCCAGCATTTT,CASSVRLVQPQHF
.,TRBJ2-7,TRBV5-5,.,TGTGCCAGCAGCTTCTCATCGAACGAGCAGTACTTC,CASSFSSNEQYF
.,TRBJ2-3,TRBV11-2,TRBD2,TGTGCCAGCAGCTTTGGACTAGCGGACTTCACAGATACGCAGTATTTT,CASSFGLADFTDTQYF
.,TRBJ1-5,TRBV6-5,TRBD1,TGTGCCAGCAGTTCCAGACAGGGGTATCAGCCCCAGCATTTT,CASSSRQGYQPQHF
.,TRBJ1-1,TRBV20-1,.,TGCAGTGCTAGAGAGTCGCGAGCTTTCTTT,CSARESRAFF
.,TRBJ1-2,TRBV10-2,TRBD1,TGCGCCAGCACCCCGACAGGGATGAACTATGGCTACACCTTC,CASTPTGMNYGYTF
.,TRBJ1-5,TRBV19,.,TGTGCCAGTATCTCGGGAGGGCTTGGCAATCAGCCCCAGCATTTT,CASISGGLGNQPQHF
.,TRBJ2-2,TRBV5-6,.,TGTGCCAGCAGCTTCGTGCAGGGCGGCACCGGGGAGCTGTTTTTT,CASSFVQGGTGELFF
.,TRBJ2-7,TRBV7-9,.,TGTGCCAGCAGCTTGGGTGCGGTCTACGAGCAGTACTTC,CASSLGAVYEQYF
.,TRBJ2-7,TRBV5-1,TRBD1,TGCGCCAGCAGTTCCGGGACAGTCTCCTACGAGCAGTACTTC,CASSSGTVSYEQYF
.,TRBJ2-7,TRBV6-1,.,TGTGCCAGCAGTGAAGCCTGGACAGCAAATTACGAGCAGTACTTC,CASSEAWTANYEQYF
once,TRBJ2-3,TRBV29-1,.,TGCAGCGTTAACGGCCGCTCGTCGGGAGATACGCAGTATTTT,CSVNGRSSGDTQYF
.,TRBJ1-5,TRBV7-2,.,TGTGCCAGCAGCTTAGTGGGAAGTCAGCCCCAGCATTTT,CASSLVGSQPQHF
.,TRBJ1-4,TRBV5-6,.,TGTGCCAGCAGCTTGGTAGGGGACGTATCAACTAATGAAAAACTGTTTTTT,CASSLVGDVSTNEKLFF
once,TRBJ1-1,TRBV5-1,TRBD1,TGCGCCAGCAGCTTGGCAACAGGGGGCGGAGTGATGAACACTGAAGCTTTCTTT,CASSLATGGGVMNTEAFF
.,TRBJ2-2,TRBV27,.,TGTGCCAGCAGGGCTGGGCCATCCAACACCGGGGAGCTGTTTTTT,CASRAGPSNTGELFF
.,TRBJ2-2,TRBV2,.,TGTGCCAGCAGCGATGGGGGGCCGGTGCTCACCGGGGAGCTGTTTTTT,CASSDGGPVLTGELFF
.,TRBJ2-5,TRBV2,TRBD2,TGTGCCAGCCGGGGGGGTGGAGAGACCCAGTACTTC,CASRGGGETQYF
.,TRBJ1-6,TRBV2,TRBD1,TGTGCCAGCAGCGAGGGACAGGGGGCTTTCTACAATTCACCCCTCCACTTT,CASSEGQGAFYNSPLHF
once,TRBJ2-7,TRBV27,.,TGTGCCAGCAGTTTATCGTCCCCTACTTACGAGCAGTACTTC,CASSLSSPTYEQYF
.,TRBJ2-1,TRBV10-3,.,TGTGCCGTTACGGATTCCACCTACAATGAGCAGTTCTTC,CAVTDSTYNEQFF
.,TRBJ1-2,TRBV5-6,TRBD1,TGTGCCAGCAGCTTGCGGGCAGGGGGCCTTCCTAACTATGGCTACACCTTC,CASSLRAGGLPNYGYTF
once,TRBJ2-5,TRBV5-8,TRBD2,TGTGCCAGCAGCCTCGGGACTAGCGGGAGGGGACAAGAGACCCAGTACTTC,CASSLGTSGRGQETQYF